This T cell receptor (beta chain) was identified during a study of tumor and adjacent non-tumor tissue in lung cancer. The library came from three nested PCR rounds adapted from ARM-PCR protocols. TCRdb used MiXCR to reprocess the multiplex PCR reads, holding one entry per CDR3 protein. The sample has over 100,000 distinct CDR3 sequences, 60% to 80% seen once. RNA was extracted from bulk tissue without any cell sorting. The normal lung tissue was taken more than 3 cm from the tumor edge. A note on this clonotype: Its cognate antigen is unknown.

CDR3 length: 16 residues. V was clipped by 11 bases and J by 4 bases, with 26 bases between them. The germline V gene has CDR1 MNHNS and CDR2 SASEGT. Notes on the study in general: Compared with tumor, normal lung showed significantly lower TCR diversity.

Sequenced input: distant non-tumor lung tissue. This clonotype was sampled from a man in his sixties with non-small cell lung cancer. The V gene is TRBV6-1, the J gene TRBJ2-5; no clear D. The CDR3 protein is CAASFSGVGVLETQYF. Written as DNA, the CDR3 is TGTGCCGCTAGTTTCAGTGGAGTTGGGGTTTTAGAGACCCAGTACTTC.